This record concerns one TCR beta chain sequence. These data originate in a study of blood T cell repertoires in COVID-19. Overall study context: PBMCs, B-cell-depleted T cells, or T cells provided the cDNA or gDNA that made up the material.

A Seattle source enrolled patients during active infection and followed them longitudinally. The CDR3 loop spans 15 amino acids. Germline lookup yields CDR1 KGHSH and CDR2 LQKENI. V was clipped by 3 bases and J by 4 bases; unmatched bases: 7. Sequencing was performed with immunoSEQ multiplex PCR; in TCRdb, only in-frame clones are kept and a portion is missing. This table has roughly 120,000 clones, 74% appearing once. Source material: peripheral blood. The chain combines TRBV18 with TRBJ2-7; TRBD2 aligns across 9 bases. This clonotype was obtained from a man older than 75 with COVID-19, enrolled during active disease. The CDR3 DNA reads as TGTGCCAGCTCACCGTTAGCGGGAGCTGGGTACGAGCAGTACTTC. It codes for CASSPLAGAGYEQYF.